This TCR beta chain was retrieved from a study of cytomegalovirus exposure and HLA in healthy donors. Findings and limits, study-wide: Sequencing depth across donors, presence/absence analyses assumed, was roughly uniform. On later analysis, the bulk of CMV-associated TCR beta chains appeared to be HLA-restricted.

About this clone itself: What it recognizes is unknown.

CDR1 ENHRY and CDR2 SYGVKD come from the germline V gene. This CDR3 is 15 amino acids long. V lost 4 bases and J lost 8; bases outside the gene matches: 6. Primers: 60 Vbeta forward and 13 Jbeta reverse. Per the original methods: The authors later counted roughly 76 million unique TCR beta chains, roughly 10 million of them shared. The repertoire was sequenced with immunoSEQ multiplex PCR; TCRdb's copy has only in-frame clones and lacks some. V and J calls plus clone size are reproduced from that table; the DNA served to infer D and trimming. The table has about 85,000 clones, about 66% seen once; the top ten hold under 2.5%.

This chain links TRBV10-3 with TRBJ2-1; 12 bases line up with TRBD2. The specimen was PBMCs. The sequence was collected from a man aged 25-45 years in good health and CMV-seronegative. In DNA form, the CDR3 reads TGTGCCATCAGTGGGACTAGCGGGACGGCCGATGAGCAGTTCTTC. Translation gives CAISGTSGTADEQFF.